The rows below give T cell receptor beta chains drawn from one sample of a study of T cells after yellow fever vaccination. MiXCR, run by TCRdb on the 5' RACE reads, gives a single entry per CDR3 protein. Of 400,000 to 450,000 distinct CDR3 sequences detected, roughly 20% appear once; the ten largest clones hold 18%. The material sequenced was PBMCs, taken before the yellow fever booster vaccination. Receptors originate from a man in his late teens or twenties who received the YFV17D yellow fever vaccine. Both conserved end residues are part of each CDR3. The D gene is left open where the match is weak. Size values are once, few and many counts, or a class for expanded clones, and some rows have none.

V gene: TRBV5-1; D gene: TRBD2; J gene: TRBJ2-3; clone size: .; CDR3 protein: CASSWTAGGEGDTQYF; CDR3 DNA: TGCGCCAGCAGCTGGACAGCGGGGGGGGAGGGAGATACGCAGTATTTT
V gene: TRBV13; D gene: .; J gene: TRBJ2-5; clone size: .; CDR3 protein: CASSPWRQGGTQYF; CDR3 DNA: TGTGCCAGCAGCCCCTGGAGGCAGGGAGGGACCCAGTACTTC
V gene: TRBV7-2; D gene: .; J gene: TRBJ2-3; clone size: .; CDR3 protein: CASRYGGAADTQYF; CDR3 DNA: TGTGCCAGCAGGTATGGGGGGGCCGCGGATACGCAGTATTTT
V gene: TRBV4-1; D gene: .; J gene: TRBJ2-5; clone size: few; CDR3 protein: CASSQDQPGRSETQYF; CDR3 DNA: TGCGCCAGCAGCCAAGACCAACCGGGACGGTCAGAGACCCAGTACTTC
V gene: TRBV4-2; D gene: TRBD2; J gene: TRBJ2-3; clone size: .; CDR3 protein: CASSQAGRGGADTQYF; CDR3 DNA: TGTGCCAGCAGCCAAGCCGGGCGGGGGGGAGCAGATACGCAGTATTTT
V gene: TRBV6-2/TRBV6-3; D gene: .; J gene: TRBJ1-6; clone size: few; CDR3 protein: CASGRSGDSPLHF; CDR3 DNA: TGTGCCAGCGGACGAAGTGGGGACTCACCCCTCCACTTT
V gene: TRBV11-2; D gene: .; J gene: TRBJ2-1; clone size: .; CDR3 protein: CASSASGEVSSYNEQFF; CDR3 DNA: TGTGCCAGCAGCGCCTCGGGAGAAGTCAGCTCCTACAATGAGCAGTTCTTC
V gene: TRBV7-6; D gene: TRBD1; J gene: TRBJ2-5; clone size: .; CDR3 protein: CASSLGTGMGETQYF; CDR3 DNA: TGTGCCAGCAGCTTAGGGACAGGGATGGGGGAGACCCAGTACTTC
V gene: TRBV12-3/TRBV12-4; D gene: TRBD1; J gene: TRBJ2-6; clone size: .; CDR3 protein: CASHAGQGFSGANVLTF; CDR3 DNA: TGTGCCTCACACGCGGGACAGGGTTTTTCTGGGGCCAACGTCCTGACTTTC
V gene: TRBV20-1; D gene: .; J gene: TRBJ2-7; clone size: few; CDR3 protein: CSARGSGTYEQYF; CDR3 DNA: TGCAGTGCTAGGGGGTCCGGGACCTACGAGCAGTACTTC
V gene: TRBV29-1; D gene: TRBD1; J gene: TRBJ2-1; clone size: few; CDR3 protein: CSADRGLTNEQFF; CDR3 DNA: TGCAGCGCTGACAGGGGGCTTACCAATGAGCAGTTCTTC
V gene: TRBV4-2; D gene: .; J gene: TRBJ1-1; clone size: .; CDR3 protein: CASSQDRAGTEAFF; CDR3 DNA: TGTGCCAGCAGCCAAGATCGGGCGGGCACTGAAGCTTTCTTT
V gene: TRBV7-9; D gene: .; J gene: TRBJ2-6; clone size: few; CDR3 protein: CASSGQGRGANVLTF; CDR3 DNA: TGTGCCAGCAGCGGACAAGGGAGAGGGGCCAACGTCCTGACTTTC
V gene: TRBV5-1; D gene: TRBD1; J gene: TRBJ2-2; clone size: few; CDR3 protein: CASKGTGDTGELFF; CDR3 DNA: TGCGCCAGCAAAGGGACAGGGGACACCGGGGAGCTGTTTTTT
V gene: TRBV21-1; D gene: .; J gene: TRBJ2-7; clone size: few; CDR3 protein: CASTPGTLRSNHSYEQYF; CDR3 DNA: TGTGCCAGCACTCCCGGGACTCTTCGATCTAATCATTCCTACGAGCAGTACTTC